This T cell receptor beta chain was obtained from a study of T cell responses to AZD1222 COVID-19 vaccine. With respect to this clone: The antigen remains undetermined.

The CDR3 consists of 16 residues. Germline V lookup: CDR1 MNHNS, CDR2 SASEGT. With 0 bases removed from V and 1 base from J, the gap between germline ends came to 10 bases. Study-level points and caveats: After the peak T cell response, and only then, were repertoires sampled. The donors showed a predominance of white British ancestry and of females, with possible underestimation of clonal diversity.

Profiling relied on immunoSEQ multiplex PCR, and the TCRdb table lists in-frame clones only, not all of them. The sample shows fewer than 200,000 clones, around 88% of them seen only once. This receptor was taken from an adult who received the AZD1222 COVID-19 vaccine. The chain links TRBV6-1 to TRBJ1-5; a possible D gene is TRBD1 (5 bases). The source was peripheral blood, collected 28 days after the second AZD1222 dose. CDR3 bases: TGTGCCAGCAGTGAAGCTGGGGGTACAAGCAATCAGCCCCAGCATTTT. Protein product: CASSEAGGTSNQPQHF.